This TCR beta chain was recorded in a study of blood T cell repertoires in COVID-19 (dated by TCRdb to 2020 to 2021). Looking at the study overall: Samples covering the acute and convalescent phases of COVID-19 were provided by collaborators in the United States, Italy and Spain. The prospective study material was composed of cDNA or gDNA derived from T cells, B-cell-depleted T cells, or PBMCs. The dataset comprised deeply sampled blood TCRbeta repertoires from subjects exposed to, actively infected with, or recovered from COVID-19. The repertoires were made available in a free public database intended to serve as a resource for research on the immune response to SARS-CoV-2. Samples came from the ongoing ImmuneRACE study (first 160 participants) plus 1,254 subjects from 6 global collaborators. The sample metadata nearly always contained a de-identified subject ID, COVID-19 status, age in years and sex. HLA class I and class II types, where available, came from metadata supplied by the sample provider rather than from assay-based typing. What the authors observed across the whole study: The quantity of clinical and demographic metadata differed by source and by participant and was supplied without curation.

TCRbeta CDR3 regions were amplified from genomic DNA by means of the immunoSEQ Assay, a bias-controlled multiplex PCR. The authors' pipeline ran thus. The number of nucleated cells in each sample was estimated from the amplification of reference gene primers within the assay. To quantify the absolute abundance of each unique TCRbeta CDR3 rearrangement, sequence reads were collapsed and filtered. For each sample, productive Simpson clonality was calculated as the square root of Simpson's diversity index across productive rearrangements. TCRdb provides this immuneACCESS table in a form limited to in-frame rearrangements. Some clones are lacking; in checked studies, under half of them reflect an unresolved V gene, and why the rest are absent is not known. V and J calls plus clone size are reproduced from that table; the DNA served to infer D and trimming. For this sample the table gives fewer than 250,000 clones, of which around 90% were detected only once. 0.83% of the sample is in the top ten clones.

As to this clone: The antigen it recognizes is unknown. Base-call qualities are not available, and no considerably larger clone is one nucleotide away.

As encoded in the germline V gene (reference sequence), CDR1 is LNHNV while CDR2 is YYDKDF. Taken from cysteine to phenylalanine, the CDR3 has 16 residues. The retained sequence is limited to the CDR3, 48 bases, with the frame set at the first base. The V end gives up 1 base and the J end 4 bases, leaving 6 bases in the junction not matched to a gene. In Seattle, one collaborating source enrolled patients while the infection was active and tracked those patients longitudinally over the course of disease. The collaborating institutions used their own protocols to collect whole blood in K2EDTA tubes. For TCRbeta analysis, collaborator samples were shipped as frozen whole blood, as isolated PBMCs, or as DNA extracted from either sample type.

This TCR derives from a man between 25 and 39 years old with COVID-19, enrolled during active disease. Sequencing was performed on peripheral blood. The rearranged segments are TRBV15 and TRBJ2-7; the junction holds 11 bases that match TRBD2. Read as DNA, the sequence is TGTGCCACCAGCAGAGGAGGTAGCGGGAGGGCATACGAGCAGTACTTC. This codes for CATSRGGSGRAYEQYF.